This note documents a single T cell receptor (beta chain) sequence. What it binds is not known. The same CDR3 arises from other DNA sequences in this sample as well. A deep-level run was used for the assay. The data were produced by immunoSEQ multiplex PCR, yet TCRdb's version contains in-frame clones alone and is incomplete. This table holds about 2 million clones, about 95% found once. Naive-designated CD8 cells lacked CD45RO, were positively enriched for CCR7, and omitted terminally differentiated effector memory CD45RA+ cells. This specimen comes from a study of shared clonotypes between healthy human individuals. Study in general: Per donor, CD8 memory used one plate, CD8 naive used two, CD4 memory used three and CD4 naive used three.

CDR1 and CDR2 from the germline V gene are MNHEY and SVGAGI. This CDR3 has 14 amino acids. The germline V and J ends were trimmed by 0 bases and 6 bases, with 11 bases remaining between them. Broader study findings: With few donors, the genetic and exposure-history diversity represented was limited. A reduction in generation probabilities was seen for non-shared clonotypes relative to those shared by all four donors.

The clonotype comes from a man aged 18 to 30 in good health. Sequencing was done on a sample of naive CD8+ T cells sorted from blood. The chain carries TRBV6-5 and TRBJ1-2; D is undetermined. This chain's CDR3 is CASSYSEGGDGYTF. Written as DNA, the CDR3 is TGTGCCAGCAGTTACTCGGAGGGAGGAGATGGCTACACCTTC.